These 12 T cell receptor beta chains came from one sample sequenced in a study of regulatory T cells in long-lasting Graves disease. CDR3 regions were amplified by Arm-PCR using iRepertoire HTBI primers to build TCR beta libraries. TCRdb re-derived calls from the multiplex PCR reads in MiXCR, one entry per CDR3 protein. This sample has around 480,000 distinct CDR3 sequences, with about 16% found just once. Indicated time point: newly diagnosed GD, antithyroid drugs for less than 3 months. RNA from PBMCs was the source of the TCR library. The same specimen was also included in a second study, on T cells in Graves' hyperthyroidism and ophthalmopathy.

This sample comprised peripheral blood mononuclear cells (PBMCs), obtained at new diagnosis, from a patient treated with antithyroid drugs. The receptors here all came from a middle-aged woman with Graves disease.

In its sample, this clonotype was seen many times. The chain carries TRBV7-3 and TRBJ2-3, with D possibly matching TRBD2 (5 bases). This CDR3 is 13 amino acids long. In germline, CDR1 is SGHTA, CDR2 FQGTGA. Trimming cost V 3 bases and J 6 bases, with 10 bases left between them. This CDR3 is CASSFPGVDTQYF. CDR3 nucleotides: TGTGCCAGCAGCTTTCCCGGGGTTGATACGCAGTATTTT. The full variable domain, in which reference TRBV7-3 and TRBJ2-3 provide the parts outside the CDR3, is GAGVSQTPSNKVTEKGKYVELRCDPISGHTALYWYRQSLGQGPEFLIYFQGTGAADDSGLPNDRFFAVRPEGSVSTLKIQRTERGDSAVYLCASSFPGVDTQYFGPGTRLTVL.

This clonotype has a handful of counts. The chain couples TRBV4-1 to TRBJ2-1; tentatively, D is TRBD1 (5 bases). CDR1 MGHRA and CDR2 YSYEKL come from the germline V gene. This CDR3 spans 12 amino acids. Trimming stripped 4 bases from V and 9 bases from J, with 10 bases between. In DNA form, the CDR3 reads TGCGCCAGCAGCCGGAGTGGGGCTGAGCAGTTCTTC. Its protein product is CASSRSGAEQFF.

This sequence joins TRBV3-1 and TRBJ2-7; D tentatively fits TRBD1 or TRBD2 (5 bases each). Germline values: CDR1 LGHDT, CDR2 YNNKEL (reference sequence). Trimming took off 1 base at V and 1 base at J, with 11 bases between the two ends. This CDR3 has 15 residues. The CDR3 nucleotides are TGTGCCAGCAGCCAAGGGCCAGGGAGTTCCTACGAGCAGTACTTC. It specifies CASSQGPGSSYEQYF.

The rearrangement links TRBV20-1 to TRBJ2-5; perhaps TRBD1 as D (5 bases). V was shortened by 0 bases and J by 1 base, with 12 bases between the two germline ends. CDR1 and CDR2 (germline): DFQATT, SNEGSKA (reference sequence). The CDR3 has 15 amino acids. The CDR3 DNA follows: TGCAGTGCTAGAGATGGGGCGCGGCCCCAAGAGACCCAGTACTTC. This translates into CSARDGARPQETQYF.

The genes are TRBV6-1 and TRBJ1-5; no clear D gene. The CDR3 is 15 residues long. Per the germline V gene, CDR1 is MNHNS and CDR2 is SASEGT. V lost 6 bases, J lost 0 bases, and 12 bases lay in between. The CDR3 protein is CASRPAHVSNQPQHF. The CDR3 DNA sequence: TGTGCCAGCAGGCCAGCTCACGTTAGCAATCAGCCCCAGCATTTT.

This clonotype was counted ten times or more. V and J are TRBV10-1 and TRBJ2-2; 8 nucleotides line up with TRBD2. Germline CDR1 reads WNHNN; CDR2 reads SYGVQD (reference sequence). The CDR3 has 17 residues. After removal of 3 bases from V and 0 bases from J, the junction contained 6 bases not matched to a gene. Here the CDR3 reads CASSEVAGGANTGELFF. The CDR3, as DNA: TGCGCCAGCAGTGAAGTGGCGGGGGGCGCGAACACCGGGGAGCTGTTTTTT.

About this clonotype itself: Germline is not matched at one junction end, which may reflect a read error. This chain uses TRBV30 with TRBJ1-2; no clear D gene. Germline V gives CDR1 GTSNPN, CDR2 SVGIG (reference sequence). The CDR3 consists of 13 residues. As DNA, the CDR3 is TGTGCCTGGATGGGTTTTTCTAACTATGGTTACACCTTC. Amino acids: CAWMGFSNYGYTF.

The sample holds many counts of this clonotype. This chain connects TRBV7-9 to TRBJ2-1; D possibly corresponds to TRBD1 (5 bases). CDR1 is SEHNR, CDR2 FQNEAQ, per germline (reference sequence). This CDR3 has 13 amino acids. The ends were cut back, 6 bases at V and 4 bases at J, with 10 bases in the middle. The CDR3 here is CASSLTVYNEQFF. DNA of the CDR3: TGTGCCAGCAGTCTGACAGTTTACAATGAGCAGTTCTTC.

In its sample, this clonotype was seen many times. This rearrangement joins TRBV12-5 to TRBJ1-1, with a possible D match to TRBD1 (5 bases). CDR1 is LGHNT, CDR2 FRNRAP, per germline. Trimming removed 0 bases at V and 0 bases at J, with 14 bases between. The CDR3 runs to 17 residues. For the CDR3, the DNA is TGTGCTAGTGGTTTGGTACATACGGGGCCCATGAACACTGAAGCTTTCTTT. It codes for CASGLVHTGPMNTEAFF.

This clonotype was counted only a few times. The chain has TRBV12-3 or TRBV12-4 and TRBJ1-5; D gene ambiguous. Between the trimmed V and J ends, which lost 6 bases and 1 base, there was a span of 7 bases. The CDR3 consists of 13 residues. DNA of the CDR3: TGTGCCAGCAGCCCTCTAAGCAATCAGCCCCAGCATTTT. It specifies CASSPLSNQPQHF.

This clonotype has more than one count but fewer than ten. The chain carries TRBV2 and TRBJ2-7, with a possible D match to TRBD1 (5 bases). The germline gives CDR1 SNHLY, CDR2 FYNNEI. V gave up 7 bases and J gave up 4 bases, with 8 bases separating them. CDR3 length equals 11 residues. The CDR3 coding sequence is TGTGCCAGCACAGGGCGATACGAGCAGTACTTC. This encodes CASTGRYEQYF.

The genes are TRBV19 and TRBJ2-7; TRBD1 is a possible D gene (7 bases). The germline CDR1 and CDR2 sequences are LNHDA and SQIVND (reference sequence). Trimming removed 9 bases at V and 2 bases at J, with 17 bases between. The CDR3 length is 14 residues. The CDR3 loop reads CASGLQGGTYEQYF. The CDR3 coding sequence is TGTGCCAGCGGCCTTCAGGGGGGAACCTACGAGCAGTACTTC.